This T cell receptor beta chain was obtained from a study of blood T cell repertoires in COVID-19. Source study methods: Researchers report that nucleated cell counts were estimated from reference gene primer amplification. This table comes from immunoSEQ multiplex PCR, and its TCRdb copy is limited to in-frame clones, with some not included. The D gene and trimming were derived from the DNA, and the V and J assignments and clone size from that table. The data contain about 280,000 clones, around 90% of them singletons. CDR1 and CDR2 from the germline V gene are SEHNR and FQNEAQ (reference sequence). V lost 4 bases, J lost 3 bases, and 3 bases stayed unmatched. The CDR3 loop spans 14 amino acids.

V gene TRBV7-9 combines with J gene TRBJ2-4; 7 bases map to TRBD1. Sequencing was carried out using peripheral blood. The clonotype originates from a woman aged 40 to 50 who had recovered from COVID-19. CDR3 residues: CASSSGQDKNIQYF. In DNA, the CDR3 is TGTGCCAGCAGCTCAGGACAGGACAAAAACATTCAGTACTTC.